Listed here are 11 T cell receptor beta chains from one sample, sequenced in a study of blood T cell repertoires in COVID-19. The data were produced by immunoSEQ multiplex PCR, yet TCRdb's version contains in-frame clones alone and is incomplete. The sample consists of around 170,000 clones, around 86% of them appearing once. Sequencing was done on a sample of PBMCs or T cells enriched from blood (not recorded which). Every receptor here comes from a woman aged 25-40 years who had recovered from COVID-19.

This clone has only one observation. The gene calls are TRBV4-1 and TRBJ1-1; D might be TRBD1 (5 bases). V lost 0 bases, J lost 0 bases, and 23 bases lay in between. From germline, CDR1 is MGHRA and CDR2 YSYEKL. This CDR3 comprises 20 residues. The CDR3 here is CASSQDPGGYFRRMNTEAFF. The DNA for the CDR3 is TGCGCCAGCAGCCAAGATCCCGGGGGGTACTTCAGGCGGATGAACACTGAAGCTTTCTTT.

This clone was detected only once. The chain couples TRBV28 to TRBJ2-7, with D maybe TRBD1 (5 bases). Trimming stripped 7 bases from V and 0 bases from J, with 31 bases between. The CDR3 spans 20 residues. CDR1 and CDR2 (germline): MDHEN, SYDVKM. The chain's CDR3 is CASNLMGQLRSSLVSYEQYF. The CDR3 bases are TGTGCCAGCAATCTAATGGGGCAATTGAGATCCTCCCTGGTCTCCTACGAGCAGTACTTC. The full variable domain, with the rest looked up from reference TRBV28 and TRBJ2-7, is DVKVTQSSRYLVKRTGEKVFLECVQDMDHENMFWYRQDPGLGLRLIYFSYDVKMKEKGDIPEGYSVSREKKERFSLILESASTNQTSMYLCASNLMGQLRSSLVSYEQYFGPGTRLTVT.

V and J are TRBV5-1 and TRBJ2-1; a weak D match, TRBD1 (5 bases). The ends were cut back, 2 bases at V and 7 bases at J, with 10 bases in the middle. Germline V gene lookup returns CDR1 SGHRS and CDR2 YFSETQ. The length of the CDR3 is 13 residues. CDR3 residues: CASSFRVGNEQFF. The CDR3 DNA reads TGCGCCAGCAGCTTCAGGGTGGGGAATGAGCAGTTCTTC.

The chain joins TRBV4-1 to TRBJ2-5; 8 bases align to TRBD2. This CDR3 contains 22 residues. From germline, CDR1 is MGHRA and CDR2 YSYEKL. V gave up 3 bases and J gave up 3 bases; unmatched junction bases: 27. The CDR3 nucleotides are TGCGCCAGCAGCCAGGACGATAGCGGGACTGGACTCTTCGTAAAAGCCGAAGAGACCCAGTACTTC. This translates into CASSQDDSGTGLFVKAEETQYF.

The CDR3 sequence is CASSLGEVPYEQYF. In DNA form, the CDR3 reads TGTGCCAGCAGCTTAGGGGAGGTACCCTACGAGCAGTACTTC. The V call is TRBV7-6, the J call TRBJ2-7, with D maybe TRBD2 (6 bases). From germline, CDR1 is SGHVS and CDR2 FNYEAQ. This CDR3 comprises 14 residues. V lost 1 base to trimming and J lost 2 bases, with 9 bases between them.

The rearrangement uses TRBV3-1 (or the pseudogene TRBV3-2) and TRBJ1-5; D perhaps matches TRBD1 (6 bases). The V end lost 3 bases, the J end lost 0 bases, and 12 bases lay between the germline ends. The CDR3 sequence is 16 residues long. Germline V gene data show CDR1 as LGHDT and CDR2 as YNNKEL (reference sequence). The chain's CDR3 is CASSQSGDYSNQPQHF. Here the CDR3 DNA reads TGTGCCAGCAGCCAGTCAGGGGACTATAGCAATCAGCCCCAGCATTTT.

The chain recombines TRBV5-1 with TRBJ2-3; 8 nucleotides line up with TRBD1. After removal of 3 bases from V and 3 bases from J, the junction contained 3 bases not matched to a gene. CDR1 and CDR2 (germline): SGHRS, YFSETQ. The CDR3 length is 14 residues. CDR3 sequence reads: CASSSGQETDTQYF. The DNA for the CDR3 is TGCGCCAGCAGCTCGGGACAGGAAACAGATACGCAGTATTTT.

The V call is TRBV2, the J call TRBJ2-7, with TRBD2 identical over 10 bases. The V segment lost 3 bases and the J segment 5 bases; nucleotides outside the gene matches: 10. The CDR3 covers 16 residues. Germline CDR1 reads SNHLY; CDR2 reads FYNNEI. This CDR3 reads CASSDPRAGGPNEQYF. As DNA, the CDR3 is TGTGCCAGCAGTGACCCAAGAGCGGGAGGGCCGAACGAGCAGTACTTC. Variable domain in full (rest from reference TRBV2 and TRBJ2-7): EPEVTQTPSHQVTQMGQEVILRCVPISNHLYFYWYRQILGQKVEFLVSFYNNEISEKSEIFDDQFSVERPDGSNFTLKIRSTKLEDSAMYFCASSDPRAGGPNEQYFGPGTRLTVT.

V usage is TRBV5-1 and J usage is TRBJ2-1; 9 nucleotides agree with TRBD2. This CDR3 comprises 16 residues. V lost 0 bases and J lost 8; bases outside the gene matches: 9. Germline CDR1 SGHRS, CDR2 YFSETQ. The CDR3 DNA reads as TGCGCCAGCAGCTTGGTGCTTGCGGGAGGGCCGGATGAGCAGTTCTTC. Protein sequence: CASSLVLAGGPDEQFF.

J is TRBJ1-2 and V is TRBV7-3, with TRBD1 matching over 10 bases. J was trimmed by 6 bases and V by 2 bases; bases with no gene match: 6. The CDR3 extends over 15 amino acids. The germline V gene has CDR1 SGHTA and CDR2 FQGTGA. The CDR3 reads CASSLDRDRGDGYTF. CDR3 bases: TGTGCCAGCAGCTTAGACCGGGACAGGGGCGATGGCTACACCTTC.

CDR3 sequence: CASSMLLAGGYNEQFF. For the CDR3, the DNA is TGTGCCAGCAGTATGCTACTAGCGGGAGGTTACAATGAGCAGTTCTTC. V gene TRBV27 combines with J gene TRBJ2-1; 12 nucleotides align to TRBD2. After removal of 5 bases from V and 4 bases from J, the junction contained 6 bases not matched to a gene. CDR3 length: 16 amino acids. Germline CDR1 and CDR2: MNHEY and SMNVEV (reference sequence).